The present T cell receptor (beta chain) was sequenced within a study of regulatory T cells in long-lasting Graves disease. Overall study results and limits: Patients with persistent Graves' had lower TCR diversity than newly diagnosed patients.

As to this clonotype: The antigen is undetermined. A far larger clone is a single base away, which makes a read error likely.

Arm-PCR of CDR3 regions with iRepertoire HTBI primers generated TCR beta libraries. TCRdb recomputed calls from the multiplex PCR reads with MiXCR, one row per CDR3 protein. This sample carries fewer than 500,000 distinct CDR3 sequences, roughly 17% of them seen once, and the ten largest clones take more than 10%. Time point specified: newly diagnosed GD, antithyroid drugs for less than 3 months. Isolated PBMC RNA provided the starting material for the TCR library. The same sample was also studied in work on T cells in Graves' hyperthyroidism and ophthalmopathy.

The material sequenced was peripheral blood mononuclear cells (PBMCs), taken at new diagnosis, from a patient treated with antithyroid drugs. The source of this sequence is a man between 40 and 49 years old with Graves disease.

This CDR3 reads CASSFGKRLERNEQFF. DNA for the CDR3: TGTGCCAGCAGCTTTGGCAAGCGACTAGAGAGGAATGAGCAGTTCTTC. V and J are TRBV7-8 and TRBJ2-1; D is perhaps TRBD2 (6 bases). V lost 3 bases and J lost 7, with 19 bases in between. Germline V gene lookup returns CDR1 SGHVS and CDR2 FQNEAQ. The CDR3 has 16 residues.